A single sample gave rise to the 26 T cell receptor beta chains below, sequenced in a study of OX40 agonist ivuxolimab in advanced cancers. The table came from immunoSEQ multiplex PCR; TCRdb's copy has only in-frame clones and leaves some out. This sample yields about 66,000 clones, of which about 87% are seen a single time; roughly 0.66% belongs to the top ten. Sequenced material: CD4+ or CD8+ T cells sorted from blood, taken in a trial of the OX40 agonist ivuxolimab. Every receptor here comes from an adult with an advanced solid tumor such as melanoma, head and neck, liver or kidney cancer.

V is TRBV5-6 and J is TRBJ1-6, with D unclear. The V end was cut by 3 bases, the J end by 5 bases, with 15 bases between. The germline gives CDR1 SGHDT, CDR2 YYEEEE. This CDR3 has 16 amino acids. CDR3 nucleotides: TGTGCCAGCAGCTCATTAGGTGGTGCGGATAATTCACCCCTCCACTTT. Its protein is CASSSLGGADNSPLHF.

The V call is TRBV5-1, the J call TRBJ2-7; 8 nucleotides line up with TRBD1. The germline V gene encodes CDR1 SGHRS and CDR2 YFSETQ. The trim removed 0 bases at V and 2 bases at J, leaving 4 bases unmatched. The CDR3 covers 15 residues. Here the CDR3 reads CASSLGQGSTYEQYF. The CDR3 nucleotides are TGCGCCAGCAGCTTGGGACAGGGGTCCACCTACGAGCAGTACTTC.

Here the CDR3 reads CASSGAGTGGNIQYF. In nucleotides, the CDR3 is TGTGCCAGCAGTGGAGCCGGGACAGGAGGAAACATTCAGTACTTC. The chain has TRBV28 and TRBJ2-4; 8 bases map to TRBD1. The CDR3 contains 15 residues. Germline CDR1 is MDHEN and CDR2 is SYDVKM. Trimming at V came to 5 bases and at J to 6 bases, leaving 9 bases not matched to a gene.

The chain's CDR3 is CASSVNSAIGEQFF. The DNA for the CDR3 is TGTGCCAGCAGCGTAAATTCCGCGATCGGTGAGCAGTTCTTC. This chain joins TRBV9 and TRBJ2-1; D is ambiguous. V was pared by 1 base and J by 9 bases, with 14 bases between. The CDR3 length is 14 residues. CDR1 SGDLS and CDR2 YYNGEE come from the germline V gene.

This clone was recorded a few times. The chain uses TRBV19 and TRBJ2-7; a possible D gene is TRBD2 (5 bases). The CDR3 consists of 15 residues. Germline CDR1 reads LNHDA; CDR2 reads SQIVND (reference sequence). V was trimmed by 6 bases and J by 5 bases, leaving 20 bases between them. This chain's CDR3 is CASSRNVPTRNEQYF. Here the CDR3 DNA reads TGTGCCAGTAGCCGTAACGTCCCTACTAGGAACGAGCAGTACTTC.

This clone has just a few counts. The V and J genes are TRBV2 and TRBJ2-2; 10 nucleotides match TRBD2. CDR3 length equals 15 residues. Losses at the gene ends were 6 bases for V and 0 bases for J; bases not matched to a gene: 1. Germline CDR1 and CDR2: SNHLY and FYNNEI. In nucleotides, the CDR3 is TGTGCCAGCAGAGGACTAGCGGCGAACACCGGGGAGCTGTTTTTT. It codes for CASRGLAANTGELFF.

The chain combines TRBV27 with TRBJ2-7, with 7 nucleotides matching TRBD2. Germline CDR1 and CDR2: MNHEY and SMNVEV (reference sequence). J was trimmed by 3 bases and V by 6 bases; bases with no gene match: 8. The CDR3 has 14 residues. The CDR3 bases are TGTGCCAGCAGGCCCTACCTAGCGGACTACGAGCAGTACTTC. It is translated as CASRPYLADYEQYF.

The chain couples TRBV5-6 to TRBJ2-7, with 7 bases aligning to TRBD2. The CDR3 totals 13 residues. Germline V gives CDR1 SGHDT, CDR2 YYEEEE. Germline trimming cut 2 bases from V and 2 bases from J; bases unmatched to any gene: 1. The CDR3 here is CASSFSGTYEQYF. The CDR3 DNA is TGTGCCAGCAGCTTCAGCGGGACCTACGAGCAGTACTTC.

CDR3 loop: CASSIGRGDGNTIYF. The DNA of the CDR3 is TGTGCCAGTAGTATAGGCCGGGGAGATGGAAACACCATATATTTT. The rearrangement uses TRBV19 and TRBJ1-3; D call uncertain. The germline V and J ends were trimmed by 1 base and 3 bases, with 10 bases remaining between them. The CDR3 contains 15 residues. Germline CDR1 is LNHDA and CDR2 is SQIVND (reference sequence). Variable domain in full (rest from reference TRBV19 and TRBJ1-3): DGGITQSPKYLFRKEGQNVTLSCEQNLNHDAMYWYRQDPGQGLRLIYYSQIVNDFQKGDIAEGYSVSREKKESFPLTVTSAQKNPTAFYLCASSIGRGDGNTIYFGEGSWLTVV.

The DNA for the CDR3 is TGTGCCAGCAGCGTAGCGGGAGCGGGAACCGGGGAGCTGTTTTTT. Translation gives CASSVAGAGTGELFF. This chain uses TRBV9 with TRBJ2-2, with TRBD2 matching 7 bases. Germline CDR1 and CDR2: SGDLS and YYNGEE. The CDR3 consists of 15 residues. The ends lost 0 bases at V and 5 bases at J; junction bases unmatched: 4. The entire variable domain, with the rest obtained from reference TRBV9 and TRBJ2-2, is as follows: DSGVTQTPKHLITATGQRVTLRCSPRSGDLSVYWYQQSLDQGLQFLIQYYNGEERAKGNILERFSAQQFPDLHSELNLSSLELGDSALYFCASSVAGAGTGELFFGEGSRLTVL.

The chain carries TRBV11-2 and TRBJ1-1; 7 nucleotides agree with TRBD1. This CDR3 spans 16 amino acids. The germline CDR1 and CDR2 sequences are SGHAT and FQNNGV. V dropped 3 bases and J dropped 7; count of bases not matched to a gene: 14. Written as DNA, the CDR3 is TGTGCCAGCAGCTTTCTGGGACAGTTTCGACAGGGTGAAGCTTTCTTT. Translation: CASSFLGQFRQGEAFF.

The rearrangement joins TRBV6-1 to TRBJ1-4, with 7 bases identical to TRBD1. J gave up 6 bases and V 0 bases, and 7 bases lay outside the gene matches. The germline V gene encodes CDR1 MNHNS and CDR2 SASEGT. This CDR3 has 16 amino acids. In DNA, the CDR3 is TGTGCCAGCAGTGAAGCCCAGGACAGGTCGGATGAAAAACTGTTTTTT. It encodes CASSEAQDRSDEKLFF.

This chain links TRBV5-1 with TRBJ2-1; weak D call: TRBD2 (5 bases). Deletions cut 0 bases from V and 2 bases from J, with 15 bases between. CDR1 is SGHRS, CDR2 YFSETQ, per germline. The CDR3 sequence is 17 residues long. CDR3 coding DNA: TGCGCCAGCAGCTTGGCCGCGAGGGCGGCCACCTACAATGAGCAGTTCTTC. It translates to CASSLAARAATYNEQFF.

CDR3 loop: CATSRDGGSNQPQHF. For the CDR3, the DNA is TGTGCCACCAGCAGAGATGGAGGAAGCAATCAGCCCCAGCATTTT. The chain joins TRBV15 to TRBJ1-5; D is uncertain. Germline assignment: CDR1 LNHNV and CDR2 YYDKDF (reference sequence). Trimming shortened V by 0 bases and J by 1 base, and 7 bases separated the two germline ends. CDR3 length: 15 residues.

The gene calls are TRBV2 and TRBJ1-3; D call uncertain. The CDR3 sequence is 14 residues long. Trimming left V 2 bases short and J 4 bases short, with 9 bases between. Germline values: CDR1 SNHLY, CDR2 FYNNEI. CDR3 residues: CASSEMLTGNTIYF. The CDR3 bases are TGTGCCAGCAGTGAAATGTTAACCGGAAACACCATATATTTT.

In its sample, this clone was seen a few times. V gene TRBV5-4 combines with J gene TRBJ2-7; 12 bases are a match to TRBD2. The J segment lost 5 bases and the V segment lost 4 bases, leaving 10 bases of the junction unmatched. Germline CDR1 is SGHNT and CDR2 is YYREEE (reference sequence). The CDR3 sequence is 16 residues long. DNA for the CDR3: TGTGCCAGCAGCCTTAATCCGACTAGCGGGAGCAACGAGCAGTACTTC. Amino acids: CASSLNPTSGSNEQYF. Combining the CDR3 with reference TRBV5-4 and TRBJ2-7 gives the whole variable domain ETGVTQSPTHLIKTRGQQVTLRCSSQSGHNTVSWYQQALGQGPQFIFQYYREEENGRGNFPPRFSGLQFPNYSSELNVNALELDDSALYLCASSLNPTSGSNEQYFGPGTRLTVT.

The J gene is TRBJ1-1, the V gene TRBV6-5, with D possibly being TRBD1 (5 bases). CDR3 size: 13 residues. Trimming took off 7 bases at V and 11 bases at J, with 20 bases between the two ends. Germline V gene sequence: CDR1 MNHEY, CDR2 SVGAGI. This CDR3 is CASTEGKGGEAFF. CDR3 coding DNA: TGTGCCAGCACAGAAGGGAAGGGAGGGGAGGCTTTCTTT.

The chain combines TRBV30 with TRBJ2-7; a weak D match, TRBD1 (5 bases). CDR3 size: 13 residues. CDR1 is GTSNPN and CDR2 is SVGIG in the germline V gene (reference sequence). With 2 bases removed from V and 0 bases from J, the gap between germline ends came to 8 bases. The CDR3 nucleotides read TGTGCCTGGAGTAAGGGGTTCTCCTACGAGCAGTACTTC. This translates into CAWSKGFSYEQYF.

V is TRBV25-1 and J is TRBJ2-6; D gene uncertain. Germline CDR1 is MGHDK and CDR2 is SYGVNS. With 5 bases removed from V and 4 bases from J, the gap between germline ends came to 9 bases. This CDR3 is 14 amino acids long. The CDR3 protein is CASSMGSGANVLTF. In DNA form, the CDR3 reads TGTGCCAGCAGTATGGGGTCAGGGGCCAACGTCCTGACTTTC.

The V and J genes are TRBV19 and TRBJ2-7; D uncertain. The CDR3 loop spans 15 amino acids. Germline CDR1 LNHDA, CDR2 SQIVND (reference sequence). The V end lost 5 bases, the J end lost 4 bases, and 18 bases lay between the germline ends. The CDR3 DNA is TGTGCCAGTAGTTTCCCTACCTCCGGGTCTTACGAGCAGTACTTC. Its protein product is CASSFPTSGSYEQYF.

The V and J genes are TRBV4-1 and TRBJ1-5; D is perhaps TRBD1 (6 bases). CDR3 size: 16 residues. Trimming left V 1 base short and J 6 bases short, with 16 bases between. CDR1 is MGHRA and CDR2 is YSYEKL in the germline V gene. The CDR3 sequence is CASSQGTFGGGQPQHF. The CDR3, as DNA: TGCGCCAGCAGCCAAGGGACTTTCGGGGGCGGTCAGCCCCAGCATTTT.

The rearrangement links TRBV4-1 to TRBJ1-2; the match to TRBD1 covers 8 bases. The J segment lost 4 bases and the V segment lost 4 bases, leaving 2 bases of the junction unmatched. CDR1 MGHRA and CDR2 YSYEKL come from the germline V gene. This CDR3 spans 13 amino acids. The CDR3 loop is CASSPGQAYGYTF. DNA of the CDR3: TGCGCCAGCAGCCCGGGACAGGCCTATGGCTACACCTTC.

This rearrangement joins TRBV7-6 to TRBJ2-5; TRBD1 matches 11 bases. Germline trimming cut 5 bases from V and 4 bases from J; bases unmatched to any gene: 3. Germline CDR1 reads SGHVS; CDR2 reads FNYEAQ. The CDR3 is 14 residues long. In DNA, the CDR3 is TGTGCCAGCAGCCGGACAGGGGGCCTAGAGACCCAGTACTTC. Translated, it gives CASSRTGGLETQYF.

The genes are TRBV15 and TRBJ2-3; 11 bases are shared with TRBD1. Germline loops: CDR1 LNHNV, CDR2 YYDKDF (reference sequence). The CDR3 is 14 residues long. J gave up 9 bases and V 3 bases, and 5 bases lay outside the gene matches. The CDR3 nucleotides are TGTGCCACCAGCAGGGGGACAGGGGGGAGGACGCAGTATTTT. Amino acids: CATSRGTGGRTQYF.

This rearrangement joins TRBV6-1 to TRBJ1-2; D gene ambiguous. The CDR3 totals 13 residues. Trimming cost V 3 bases and J 3 bases, with 8 bases left between them. The germline CDR1 and CDR2 sequences are MNHNS and SASEGT. The DNA for the CDR3 is TGTGCCAGCAGTGACGACTTAGACTATGGCTACACCTTC. Amino acids: CASSDDLDYGYTF.

The rearrangement joins TRBV6-1 to TRBJ2-4; either TRBD1 or TRBD2 may fit D (5 bases each). Deletions cut 4 bases from V and 0 bases from J, with 10 bases between. Germline lookup yields CDR1 MNHNS and CDR2 SASEGT. The CDR3 has 15 amino acids. The CDR3 DNA is TGTGCCAGCAGTGGGGACGGGCTAGCCAAAAACATTCAGTACTTC. As protein: CASSGDGLAKNIQYF.